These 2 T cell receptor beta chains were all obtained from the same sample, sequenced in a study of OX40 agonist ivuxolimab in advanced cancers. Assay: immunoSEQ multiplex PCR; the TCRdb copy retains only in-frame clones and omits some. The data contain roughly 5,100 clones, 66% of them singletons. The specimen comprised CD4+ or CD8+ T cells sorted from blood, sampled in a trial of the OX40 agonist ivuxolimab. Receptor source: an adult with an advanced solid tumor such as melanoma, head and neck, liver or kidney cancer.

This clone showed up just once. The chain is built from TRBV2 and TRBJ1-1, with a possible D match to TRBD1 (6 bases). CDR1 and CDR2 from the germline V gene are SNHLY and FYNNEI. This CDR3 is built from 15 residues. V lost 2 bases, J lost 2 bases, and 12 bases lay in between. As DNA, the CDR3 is TGTGCCAGCAGTGAATTGGAGACAGGTAACACTGAAGCTTTCTTT. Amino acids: CASSELETGNTEAFF. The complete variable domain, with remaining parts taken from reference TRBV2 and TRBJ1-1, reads EPEVTQTPSHQVTQMGQEVILRCVPISNHLYFYWYRQILGQKVEFLVSFYNNEISEKSEIFDDQFSVERPDGSNFTLKIRSTKLEDSAMYFCASSELETGNTEAFFGQGTRLTVV.

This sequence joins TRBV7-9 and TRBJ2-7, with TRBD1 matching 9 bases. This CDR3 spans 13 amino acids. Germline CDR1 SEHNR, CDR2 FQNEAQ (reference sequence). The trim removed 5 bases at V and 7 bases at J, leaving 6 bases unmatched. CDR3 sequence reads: CASSPQGAREQYF. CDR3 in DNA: TGTGCCAGCAGCCCACAGGGGGCCAGGGAGCAGTACTTC. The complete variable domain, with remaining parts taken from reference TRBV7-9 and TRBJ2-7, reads DTGVSQNPRHKITKRGQNVTFRCDPISEHNRLYWYRQTLGQGPEFLTYFQNEAQLEKSRLLSDRFSAERPKGSFSTLEIQRTEQGDSAMYLCASSPQGAREQYFGPGTRLTVT.